Reported below is one T cell receptor (beta chain). The length of the CDR3 is 15 residues. Trimming removed 7 bases from V and 3 bases from J, with 16 bases in between. One entry per CDR3 protein, called by TCRdb with MiXCR from the 5' RACE reads. This sample has roughly 57,000 distinct CDR3 sequences, with less than 25% found just once. Cells sorted as Tregs were CD4+, CD25+ and CD127-/low. The receptor comes from a female donor with breast cancer. Sequencing was performed on tumor-infiltrating Tregs sorted from the breast tumor. The chain combines TRBV12-3 or TRBV12-4 with TRBJ2-1, with D possibly TRBD1 on 6 matching bases. For the CDR3, the DNA is TGTGCCAGCATCCCTGGACAGTCGAGCTACAATGAGCAGTTCTTC. Its protein product is CASIPGQSSYNEQFF.